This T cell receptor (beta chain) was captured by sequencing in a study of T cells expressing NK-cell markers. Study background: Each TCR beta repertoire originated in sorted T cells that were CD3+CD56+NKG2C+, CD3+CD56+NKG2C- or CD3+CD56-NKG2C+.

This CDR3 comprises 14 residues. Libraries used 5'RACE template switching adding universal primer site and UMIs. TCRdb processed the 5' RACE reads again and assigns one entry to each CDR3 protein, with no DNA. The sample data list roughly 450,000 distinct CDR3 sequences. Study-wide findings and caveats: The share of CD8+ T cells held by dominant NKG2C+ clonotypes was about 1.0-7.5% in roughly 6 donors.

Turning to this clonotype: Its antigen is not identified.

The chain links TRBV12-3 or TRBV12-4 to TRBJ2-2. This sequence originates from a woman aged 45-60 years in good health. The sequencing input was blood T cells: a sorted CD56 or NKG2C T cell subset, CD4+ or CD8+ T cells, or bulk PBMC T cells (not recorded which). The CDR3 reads CASSLESAAGELFF.